The present TCR beta chain was sequenced within a study of T-cell reconstitution after alpha-beta-depleted transplantation in children. Preparation of the TCRbeta library was carried out with unique molecular identifiers. MiXCR, run by TCRdb on the PCR reads, gives a single entry per CDR3 protein. The profile shows 200,000 to 300,000 distinct CDR3 sequences, approximately 12% of them singletons. This CDR3 spans 12 amino acids. V lost 6 bases, J lost 5 bases, and 10 bases lay in between. Germline V gene data show CDR1 as SNHLY and CDR2 as FYNNEI. This clonotype has ten or more counts. The clonotype was recovered from a human donor who donated a stem cell graft to a child with acute lymphoblastic leukemia. The chain carries TRBV2 and TRBJ2-5, with D perhaps assigned TRBD1 or TRBD2 (5 bases each). Sequences were derived from PBMCs from the stem cell graft donor, sampled from the stem cell graft. The CDR3: CASRRGEETQYF. CDR3 sequence (DNA): TGTGCCAGCAGAAGGGGAGAGGAGACCCAGTACTTC.